The 17 T cell receptor beta chains in this list originate from one sample, sequenced in a study of T cells in Graves' hyperthyroidism and ophthalmopathy (dated by TCRdb to between 2019 and 2020). Library preparation employed multiplex PCR. Sequencing relied on an Illumina HiSeq 2000. The TCR beta CDR3 regions were amplified from the RNA transcripts. The first round of RT-PCR for the TCR CDR3 was performed with the HTBI primer set and the Qiagen OneStep RT-PCR kit. The public sequencing data were trimmed at Q25 with fastp and processed into clonotypes with MiXCR by TCRdb, which kept only in-frame beta chains. Each record represents a unique CDR3 protein, reported with the most common genes and DNA among its rows. Counted in this sample were some 510,000 distinct CDR3 sequences; around 21% of them appeared once. The ten most abundant clones make up 26% of the sample. What was sequenced was blood. These receptors originate from a man between 18 and 35 years old with Graves' hyperthyroidism.

This clonotype appeared many times. The V and J genes are TRBV27 and TRBJ1-3; no clear D. Looked up from germline, CDR1 is MNHEY and CDR2 is SMNVEV (reference sequence). V lost 5 bases and J lost 2, with 16 bases in between. The CDR3 covers 16 residues. This CDR3 is CASSPRAISAGNTIYF. As DNA, the CDR3 is TGTGCCAGCAGTCCCCGTGCGATCTCGGCTGGAAACACCATATATTTT.

This clonotype was seen many times. The chain joins TRBV6-5 to TRBJ2-7; D may be TRBD2 (5 bases). The ends were cut back, 3 bases at V and 0 bases at J, with 12 bases in the middle. The CDR3 has 15 residues. Germline V gene data show CDR1 as MNHEY and CDR2 as SVGAGI. The CDR3, as DNA: TGTGCCAGCAGTTATGGGCGGGCCAGCTCCTACGAGCAGTACTTC. Amino acids: CASSYGRASSYEQYF.

Remarks on this clonotype: This clone may be a read error of a much larger clone one base away. This chain uses TRBV27 with TRBJ1-1; 7 bases fit TRBD1. The CDR3 runs to 13 residues. In germline, CDR1 is MNHEY, CDR2 SMNVEV (reference sequence). CDR3 in amino acids: CASSADRFAEAVF. Written as DNA, the CDR3 is TGTGCCAGCAGTGCGGACAGGTTTGCTGAAGCTGTCTTT.

This clonotype appeared a few times. The rearrangement links TRBV11-3 to TRBJ1-1; D perhaps matches TRBD1 (5 bases). Per germline, CDR1 SGHNT and CDR2 YENEEA. The length of the CDR3 is 15 residues. Trimming removed 0 bases at V and 0 bases at J, with 8 bases between. The CDR3 sequence is CASSLDAGVNTEAFF. As DNA, the CDR3 is TGTGCCAGCAGCTTAGATGCGGGGGTGAACACTGAAGCTTTCTTT.

This clonotype has at least ten counts. The chain has TRBV28 and TRBJ2-5; D ambiguous. The V and J ends lost 6 bases and 0 bases respectively, with 17 bases between them. Per the germline V gene, CDR1 is MDHEN and CDR2 is SYDVKM. The CDR3 runs to 16 residues. The CDR3 coding sequence is TGTGCCAGCAGGGGTTTTGTAGTGAGGAACCAAGAGACCCAGTACTTC. This codes for CASRGFVVRNQETQYF.

This clonotype was seen many times. V and J are TRBV12-3 or TRBV12-4 and TRBJ1-1; D is unclear. The CDR3 covers 14 residues. Trimming left V 4 bases short and J 1 base short, with 10 bases between. CDR3 DNA: TGTGCCAGCAGTTCCCGGACGGAGAACACTGAAGCTTTCTTT. It yields the protein CASSSRTENTEAFF.

This clonotype has at least ten counts. V and J are TRBV12-3 or TRBV12-4 and TRBJ1-3; D ambiguous. There are 14 residues in the CDR3. Trimming stripped 4 bases from V and 1 base from J, with 8 bases between. CDR3 sequence (DNA): TGTGCCAGCAGTTCCCGGCGATCTGGAAACACCATATATTTT. Residues: CASSSRRSGNTIYF.

The rearrangement uses TRBV15 and TRBJ1-1, with no clear D. Germline V CDR1 and CDR2: LNHNV, YYDKDF (reference sequence). The CDR3 is made up of 16 amino acids. V lost 0 bases, J lost 4 bases, and 15 bases lay in between. DNA of the CDR3: TGTGCCACCAGCAGAGATCGGTATTTGGCAGGCACTGAAGCTTTCTTT. Amino acids: CATSRDRYLAGTEAFF.

In its sample, this clonotype was seen many times. The rearrangement uses TRBV28 and TRBJ2-7, with a weak D call TRBD2 (6 bases). Germline V gene sequence: CDR1 MDHEN, CDR2 SYDVKM. The CDR3 sequence is 14 residues long. V lost 2 bases to trimming and J lost 4 bases, with 12 bases between them. The CDR3 coding sequence is TGTGCCAGCAGTTTAAATGGGAGGACATACGAGCAGTACTTC. This encodes CASSLNGRTYEQYF. The full variable domain, with the rest looked up from reference TRBV28 and TRBJ2-7, is DVKVTQSSRYLVKRTGEKVFLECVQDMDHENMFWYRQDPGLGLRLIYFSYDVKMKEKGDIPEGYSVSREKKERFSLILESASTNQTSMYLCASSLNGRTYEQYFGPGTRLTVT.

Ten or more counts support this clonotype. This sequence joins TRBV30 and TRBJ2-5; D possibly uses TRBD1 or TRBD2 (5 bases each). The CDR3 is made up of 15 amino acids. Germline CDR1 GTSNPN, CDR2 SVGIG (reference sequence). Trimming took off 3 bases at V and 1 base at J, with 15 bases between the two ends. The CDR3 DNA follows: TGTGCCTGGAGGGGGGACCTCACCGGCCAAGAGACCCAGTACTTC. Translation: CAWRGDLTGQETQYF.

The chain links TRBV27 to TRBJ2-7; weak D call: TRBD2 (6 bases). The CDR3 sequence is 13 residues long. Germline lookup yields CDR1 MNHEY and CDR2 SMNVEV (reference sequence). DNA for the CDR3: TGTGCCAGCAGTCCTCGGGAGACCTACGAGCAGTGCGTC. It specifies CASSPRETYEQCV.

This clonotype showed up many times. The chain joins TRBV7-9 to TRBJ1-5; no reliable D call. V was cut by 4 bases and J by 0 bases, with 7 bases left in between. CDR3 size: 14 residues. Germline CDR1 SEHNR, CDR2 FQNEAQ (reference sequence). In DNA, the CDR3 is TGTGCCAGCAGCTATTCCGATAGCAATCAGCCCCAGCATTTT. The encoded protein is CASSYSDSNQPQHF. The variable domain in full, completed from reference TRBV7-9 and TRBJ1-5, reads DTGVSQNPRHKITKRGQNVTFRCDPISEHNRLYWYRQTLGQGPEFLTYFQNEAQLEKSRLLSDRFSAERPKGSFSTLEIQRTEQGDSAMYLCASSYSDSNQPQHFGDGTRLSIL.

CDR3 nucleotide sequence: TGCGCCAGCAGAGGGGACGGGCTGACAGTAAACACCATATATTTT. Amino acid sequence: CASRGDGLTVNTIYF. The chain has TRBV5-1 and TRBJ1-3; possibly TRBD1 for D (5 bases). Trimming took 5 bases from V and 6 from J, leaving 18 bases between them. The V gene's germline CDR1 is SGHRS and CDR2 YFSETQ. The CDR3 has 15 residues.

V gene TRBV6-2 or TRBV6-3 combines with J gene TRBJ1-5; unclear D gene. This CDR3 has 16 residues. The V gene lost 2 bases and the J gene lost 2 bases, with 13 bases spanning the gap. Germline V gene data show CDR1 as MNHEY and CDR2 as SVGEGT. CDR3 nucleotides: TGTGCCAGCAGTTACGACTATACTACGGGCAATCAGCCCCAGCATTTT. Its protein is CASSYDYTTGNQPQHF.

This clonotype showed up many times. The V and J genes are TRBV13 and TRBJ1-5; 7 bases map to TRBD1. This CDR3 is 15 amino acids long. The V and J ends lost 10 bases and 2 bases, in that order; junction bases with no gene match: 11. Germline-derived CDR1 and CDR2 are PRHDT and FYEKMQ (reference sequence). In nucleotides, the CDR3 is TGTGCCATTACTCAAAGGGACAGTGGCAATCAGCCCCAGCATTTT. Its protein is CAITQRDSGNQPQHF.

This clonotype was observed a handful of times. This chain uses TRBV20-1 with TRBJ2-5; 7 nucleotides match TRBD2. V shed 5 bases, J shed 6 bases, and the junction held 12 bases outside the gene matches. Germline V gene data show CDR1 as DFQATT and CDR2 as SNEGSKA (reference sequence). The CDR3 extends over 14 amino acids. The CDR3 protein is CSAPPGRELKTQYF. The CDR3 nucleotides read TGCAGTGCTCCACCGGGGCGGGAGCTGAAGACCCAGTACTTC.

This clonotype was observed at least ten times. The rearrangement links TRBV4-2 to TRBJ1-2; D remains ambiguous. The V end was cut by 0 bases, the J end by 13 bases, with 15 bases between. Germline V gives CDR1 LGHNA, CDR2 YNFKEQ. This CDR3 comprises 13 residues. CDR3 protein: CASSQDWNGDGTF. CDR3 bases: TGTGCCAGCAGCCAAGATTGGAACGGGGATGGCACCTTC.